Each of the 32 T cell receptor beta chains below was sequenced from the same sample in a study of cytomegalovirus exposure and HLA in healthy donors. Produced via immunoSEQ multiplex PCR; TCRdb's table is partial and in-frame only. The data hold 200,000 to 250,000 clones, with 80% to 95% observed a single time. Sequencing input: PBMCs. Receptors originate from a woman younger than 30 in good health and CMV-seronegative.

CDR3 DNA: TGTGCCAGCAGAAGACAGGGGGAGTCCTACGAGCAGTACTTC. It encodes CASRRQGESYEQYF. V is TRBV21-1 and J is TRBJ2-7; TRBD1, the D gene given by the table, was not confirmed from the DNA. TRBV21-1 constitutes a pseudogene. The CDR3 consists of 14 residues.

The J gene is TRBJ2-1, the V gene TRBV25-1, with 10 bases matching TRBD2. Trimming at V came to 3 bases and at J to 0 bases, leaving 8 bases not matched to a gene. Germline V gene data show CDR1 as MGHDK and CDR2 as SYGVNS. This CDR3 has 18 residues. The CDR3 loop is CASSEYPASGSSYNEQFF. The CDR3 DNA follows: TGTGCCAGCAGTGAGTACCCAGCTAGCGGGAGCTCCTACAATGAGCAGTTCTTC.

This clone was seen only once. The DNA of the CDR3 is TGTGCCAGCAGTGAAGTGACGGGAGAATATGGGACGCAGTATTTT. This gives the protein CASSEVTGEYGTQYF. The gene calls are TRBV6-1 and TRBJ2-3, with D possibly matching TRBD2 (6 bases). This CDR3 contains 15 residues. The ends were cut back, 1 base at V and 9 bases at J, with 17 bases in the middle. Germline V CDR1 and CDR2: MNHNS, SASEGT.

Turning to this clone: At the DNA level, this CDR3 is encoded by other sequences in the same sample as well. CDR3: CASSVGLAASTDTQYF. Written as DNA, the CDR3 is TGTGCCAGCAGCGTGGGACTAGCGGCTAGCACAGATACGCAGTATTTT. The rearrangement uses TRBV9 and TRBJ2-3; 11 nucleotides match TRBD2. The CDR3 is 16 residues long. Trimming cost V 2 bases and J 0 bases; bases outside gene matches: 2. CDR1 is SGDLS, CDR2 YYNGEE, per germline. The whole variable domain, filled in from reference TRBV9 and TRBJ2-3, reads DSGVTQTPKHLITATGQRVTLRCSPRSGDLSVYWYQQSLDQGLQFLIQYYNGEERAKGNILERFSAQQFPDLHSELNLSSLELGDSALYFCASSVGLAASTDTQYFGPGTRLTVL.

This chain links TRBV5-4 with TRBJ2-7; 7 positions agree with TRBD1. The CDR3 has 14 residues. V trimming: 4 bases; J trimming: 4 bases; junction bases outside the gene matches: 8. Germline V CDR1 and CDR2: SGHNT, YYREEE (reference sequence). CDR3 nucleotide sequence: TGTGCCAGCAGCACCGGGACAGCTAGATACGAGCAGTACTTC. It specifies CASSTGTARYEQYF.

The chain uses TRBV27 and TRBJ2-1, with D tentatively TRBD2 (5 bases). Trimming took off 6 bases at V and 8 bases at J, with 14 bases between the two ends. Germline CDR1 and CDR2: MNHEY and SMNVEV (reference sequence). The CDR3 has 13 residues. The DNA for the CDR3 is TGTGCCAGCAGGCTAGCTGTTGGTGATGAGCAGTTCTTC. Encoded protein: CASRLAVGDEQFF.

The rearrangement links TRBV13 to TRBJ2-7; D remains unclear. The CDR3 consists of 13 residues. V lost 4 bases to trimming and J lost 6 bases, with 13 bases between them. The germline V gene encodes CDR1 PRHDT and CDR2 FYEKMQ (reference sequence). CDR3 loop: CASSYLTHVEQYF. CDR3 in DNA: TGTGCCAGCAGCTACTTGACACATGTCGAGCAGTACTTC.

The chain carries TRBV28 and TRBJ2-7, with D possibly TRBD1 on 6 matching bases. Trimming removed 3 bases at V and 6 bases at J, with 9 bases between. The germline V gene encodes CDR1 MDHEN and CDR2 SYDVKM. There are 12 residues in the CDR3. The DNA for the CDR3 is TGTGCCAGCAGTTTTACAGGGACCGAGCAGTACTTC. It translates to CASSFTGTEQYF.

This clone was recorded once. The rearrangement links TRBV19 to TRBJ2-7; 11 bases map to TRBD2. CDR3 size: 16 residues. Germline lookup yields CDR1 LNHDA and CDR2 SQIVND (reference sequence). The V gene end was trimmed by 5 bases and the J gene end by 3 bases; junction bases not matched to a gene: 9. The CDR3 coding sequence is TGTGCCAGTAGTGTAAGTAGCGGGAGGGCCTTCTACGAGCAGTACTTC. Protein product: CASSVSSGRAFYEQYF. The variable domain in full, completed from reference TRBV19 and TRBJ2-7, reads DGGITQSPKYLFRKEGQNVTLSCEQNLNHDAMYWYRQDPGQGLRLIYYSQIVNDFQKGDIAEGYSVSREKKESFPLTVTSAQKNPTAFYLCASSVSSGRAFYEQYFGPGTRLTVT.

V usage is TRBV7-8 and J usage is TRBJ2-3; TRBD1 agrees at 9 bases. The V gene's germline CDR1 is SGHVS and CDR2 FQNEAQ. CDR3 length: 14 amino acids. V was pared by 5 bases and J by 6 bases, with 6 bases of the junction left unmatched. CDR3 DNA sequence: TGTGCCAGCAGCAACCGGGACAGGGCGGATACGCAGTATTTT. It specifies CASSNRDRADTQYF.

The chain carries TRBV6-5 and TRBJ1-6; 8 bases are a match to TRBD1. Germline lookup yields CDR1 MNHEY and CDR2 SVGAGI. The CDR3 length is 15 residues. Losses at the gene ends were 5 bases for V and 11 bases for J; bases not matched to a gene: 11. This CDR3 is CASSPRQGIGPPLHF. The CDR3 coding sequence is TGTGCCAGCAGTCCGAGACAGGGGATAGGGCCACCCCTCCACTTT.

The chain couples TRBV30 to TRBJ1-5; D is unresolved. The CDR3 has 13 residues. The V end was cut by 1 base, the J end by 7 bases, with 11 bases between. Germline values: CDR1 GTSNPN, CDR2 SVGIG (reference sequence). The CDR3 loop is CAWSAGIWQPQHF. CDR3 sequence (DNA): TGTGCCTGGAGTGCGGGGATTTGGCAGCCCCAGCATTTT.

This clone has only one observation. The CDR3 region is CASSLVAVDTQYF. The CDR3 DNA follows: TGTGCCAGCAGCTTAGTAGCGGTAGATACGCAGTATTTT. The rearrangement joins TRBV11-2 to TRBJ2-3; TRBD2 might be the D (6 bases). The CDR3 runs to 13 residues. Germline V gives CDR1 SGHAT, CDR2 FQNNGV. The ends were cut back, 1 base at V and 5 bases at J, with 7 bases in the middle.

This chain connects TRBV15 to TRBJ2-7; a weak D match, TRBD2 (6 bases). The length of the CDR3 is 16 residues. CDR1 LNHNV and CDR2 YYDKDF come from the germline V gene (reference sequence). V shed 1 base and J shed 0 bases, with 13 bases lying between them. The CDR3, as DNA: TGTGCCACCAGCAGAGGAGCTTTCGGGAGCTCCTACGAGCAGTACTTC. Residues: CATSRGAFGSSYEQYF.

The V call is TRBV27, the J call TRBJ1-5; D unclear. CDR1 MNHEY and CDR2 SMNVEV come from the germline V gene (reference sequence). Trimming removed 3 bases from V and 4 bases from J, with 7 bases in between. The CDR3 runs 13 residues. The CDR3 DNA reads TGTGCCAGCAGTTTGAACAGAAATCAGCCCCAGCATTTT. Protein sequence: CASSLNRNQPQHF.

This clone has only one observation. This chain joins TRBV6-1 and TRBJ1-1, with unresolved D. Germline V gene sequence: CDR1 MNHNS, CDR2 SASEGT. The CDR3 runs 14 residues. Deletions cut 6 bases from V and 8 bases from J, with 19 bases between. The CDR3 is CASSQLHEGTEAFF. The CDR3 nucleotides are TGTGCCAGCAGCCAACTCCACGAGGGTACCGAAGCTTTCTTT.

The rearrangement joins TRBV28 to TRBJ1-6, with 9 bases that match TRBD1. Trimming took 3 bases from V and 14 from J; bases not matched to a gene: 14. The CDR3 has 16 residues. Per germline, CDR1 MDHEN and CDR2 SYDVKM. The CDR3 nucleotides read TGTGCCAGCAGTTTTTTCGCGGGACAGGGTGAATCGACCCTCCACTTT. Protein product: CASSFFAGQGESTLHF.

This chain links TRBV9 with TRBJ1-2; possibly TRBD1 for D (6 bases). The germline gives CDR1 SGDLS, CDR2 YYNGEE. The germline V and J ends were trimmed by 3 bases and 5 bases, with 14 bases remaining between them. The CDR3 has 14 residues. The chain's CDR3 is CASSGRTVTYGYTF. CDR3 bases: TGTGCCAGCAGCGGACGGACAGTCACTTATGGCTACACCTTC.

This clone was observed a handful of times. The chain has TRBV9 and TRBJ2-7, with 9 bases identical to TRBD1. This CDR3 spans 15 amino acids. J gave up 0 bases and V 4 bases, and 5 bases lay outside the gene matches. Germline V gene data show CDR1 as SGDLS and CDR2 as YYNGEE. CDR3: CASSKGQGSSYEQYF. The CDR3 DNA sequence: TGTGCCAGCAGCAAGGGACAGGGAAGCTCCTACGAGCAGTACTTC.

The gene calls are TRBV14 and TRBJ2-1; tentative D call: TRBD2 (6 bases). CDR1 is SGHDN, CDR2 FVKESK, per germline. The CDR3 runs 14 residues. Trimming removed 0 bases from V and 9 bases from J, with 12 bases in between. The CDR3 loop is CASSQERGGIEQFF. CDR3 DNA: TGTGCCAGCAGCCAAGAAAGAGGCGGGATTGAGCAGTTCTTC.

The chain combines TRBV30 with TRBJ1-3; TRBD1 matches 8 bases. From germline, CDR1 is GTSNPN and CDR2 SVGIG (reference sequence). V lost 8 bases to trimming and J lost 2 bases; unmatched junction nucleotides: 5. This CDR3 comprises 13 residues. In DNA, the CDR3 is TGTGCCCGAACGACAGGGGCTGGAAACACCATATATTTT. Translated, it gives CARTTGAGNTIYF.

This chain joins TRBV2 and TRBJ2-5; 9 bases are a match to TRBD1. Unmatched junction bases numbered 8, after V lost 11 bases and J lost 4 bases. Germline V lookup: CDR1 SNHLY, CDR2 FYNNEI. This CDR3 comprises 13 residues. CDR3 nucleotides: TGTGCCGGAAAAAGGACAGGGGTAGAGACCCAGTACTTC. Amino acids: CAGKRTGVETQYF.

This chain uses TRBV4-1 with TRBJ2-5; 7 bases line up with TRBD1. This CDR3 has 14 amino acids. Germline-derived CDR1 and CDR2 are MGHRA and YSYEKL. V trimming: 8 bases; J trimming: 2 bases; junction bases outside the gene matches: 8. The CDR3 sequence is CASGMTGPQETQYF. The CDR3 nucleotides are TGCGCCAGCGGAATGACAGGGCCGCAAGAGACCCAGTACTTC.

This clone has a single count. CDR3 nucleotide sequence: TGCGCCGTAGGCTACCCGACTAGCGGGAGCTCCGGGGAGCTGTTTTTT. This translates into CAVGYPTSGSSGELFF. The rearrangement joins TRBV4-1 to TRBJ2-2; 12 nucleotides align to TRBD2. The germline V gene has CDR1 MGHRA and CDR2 YSYEKL. The CDR3 contains 16 residues. V was clipped by 11 bases and J by 6 bases; unmatched bases: 13.

This clone has more than one count but fewer than ten. The V gene is TRBV28, the J gene TRBJ1-1; D gene uncertain. V was trimmed by 2 bases and J by 10 bases, leaving 11 bases between them. The germline CDR1 and CDR2 sequences are MDHEN and SYDVKM. The CDR3 has 12 amino acids. CDR3 region: CASSLTMVSAFF. CDR3 coding DNA: TGTGCCAGCAGTTTAACTATGGTTTCAGCTTTCTTT.

V gene TRBV30 combines with J gene TRBJ1-2; 9 nucleotides line up with TRBD1. The trim removed 5 bases at V and 0 bases at J, leaving 16 bases unmatched. This CDR3 comprises 18 residues. Germline values: CDR1 GTSNPN, CDR2 SVGIG (reference sequence). CDR3 region: CAWGTGRDRVFANYGYTF. For the CDR3, the DNA is TGTGCCTGGGGTACGGGTCGGGACAGGGTCTTCGCTAACTATGGCTACACCTTC.

The rearrangement uses TRBV19 and TRBJ2-7; the match to TRBD1 covers 8 bases. Germline V CDR1 and CDR2: LNHDA, SQIVND (reference sequence). V gave up 2 bases and J gave up 6 bases; unmatched junction bases: 9. The CDR3 spans 15 residues. The CDR3 DNA follows: TGTGCCAGTAGTATATCTGCCGGGACAGGCGGCGAGCAGTACTTC. It yields the protein CASSISAGTGGEQYF.

This chain uses TRBV7-6 with TRBJ2-3, with TRBD2 as a possible D gene (7 bases). This CDR3 comprises 17 residues. Trimming left V 5 bases short and J 8 bases short, with 26 bases between. Germline lookup yields CDR1 SGHVS and CDR2 FNYEAQ. CDR3 protein: CASSLGGGRASSGTQYF. CDR3 in DNA: TGTGCCAGCAGCCTAGGAGGGGGGAGGGCCAGTTCCGGTACGCAGTATTTT.

The chain carries TRBV6-1 and TRBJ1-2; D possibly corresponds to TRBD1 (5 bases). V lost 2 bases to trimming and J lost 8 bases, with 24 bases between them. Germline V gives CDR1 MNHNS, CDR2 SASEGT. This CDR3 has 17 residues. This CDR3 is CASSEIRGTGLPGGYTF. DNA for the CDR3: TGTGCCAGCAGTGAAATCCGGGGGACCGGCCTCCCTGGCGGCTACACCTTC.

V usage is TRBV29-1 and J usage is TRBJ2-3; D possibly corresponds to TRBD2 (5 bases). V lost 0 bases to trimming and J lost 0 bases, with 7 bases between them. Germline CDR1 is SQVTM and CDR2 is ANQGSEA. CDR3 length equals 14 residues. CDR3 residues: CSVEDRTSTDTQYF. CDR3 DNA sequence: TGCAGCGTTGAAGACAGGACTAGCACAGATACGCAGTATTTT.

This rearrangement joins TRBV30 to TRBJ1-1, with 7 nucleotides matching TRBD1. Germline CDR1 and CDR2: GTSNPN and SVGIG (reference sequence). The CDR3 is 14 amino acids. The V gene end was trimmed by 2 bases and the J gene end by 8 bases; junction bases not matched to a gene: 11. In DNA form, the CDR3 reads TGTGCCTGGAGTCTCCAGGGACAGCGTATAGAAGCTTTCTTT. This encodes CAWSLQGQRIEAFF.

V is TRBV19 and J is TRBJ2-1; perhaps TRBD1 as D (7 bases). This CDR3 region has 17 residues. Between the trimmed V and J ends, which lost 4 bases and 0 bases, there was a span of 16 bases. Per the germline V gene, CDR1 is LNHDA and CDR2 is SQIVND (reference sequence). The CDR3 DNA reads as TGTGCCAGTAGTAATGACAGGGCGACTAGCTCCTACAATGAGCAGTTCTTC. Its protein is CASSNDRATSSYNEQFF. The full variable domain, with the rest looked up from reference TRBV19 and TRBJ2-1, is DGGITQSPKYLFRKEGQNVTLSCEQNLNHDAMYWYRQDPGQGLRLIYYSQIVNDFQKGDIAEGYSVSREKKESFPLTVTSAQKNPTAFYLCASSNDRATSSYNEQFFGPGTRLTVL.